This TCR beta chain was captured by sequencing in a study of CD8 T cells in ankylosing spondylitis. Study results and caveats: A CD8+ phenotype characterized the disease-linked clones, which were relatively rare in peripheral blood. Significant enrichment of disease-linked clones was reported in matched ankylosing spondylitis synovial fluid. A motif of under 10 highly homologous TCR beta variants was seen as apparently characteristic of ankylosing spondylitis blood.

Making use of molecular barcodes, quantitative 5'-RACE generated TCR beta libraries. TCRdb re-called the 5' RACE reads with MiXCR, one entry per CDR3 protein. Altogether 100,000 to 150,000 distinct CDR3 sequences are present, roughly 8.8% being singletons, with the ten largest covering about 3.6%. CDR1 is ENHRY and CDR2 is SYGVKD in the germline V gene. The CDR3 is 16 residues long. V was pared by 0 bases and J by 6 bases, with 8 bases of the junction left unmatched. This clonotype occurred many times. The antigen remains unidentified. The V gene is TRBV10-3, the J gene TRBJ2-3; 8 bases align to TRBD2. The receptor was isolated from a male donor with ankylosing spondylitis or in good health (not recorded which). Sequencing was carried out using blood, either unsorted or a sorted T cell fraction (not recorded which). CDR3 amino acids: CAISESKSGSGDTQYF. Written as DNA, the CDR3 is TGTGCCATCAGTGAGTCTAAAAGCGGGAGTGGGGATACGCAGTATTTT.